What follows is one TCR beta chain and its context. This record comes from a study of shared clonotypes between healthy human individuals. Clones were sequenced by immunoSEQ multiplex PCR, and TCRdb holds only the in-frame ones, with some missing. Here the sample spans some 2 million clones, over 85% being singletons. The sample was naive CD4+ T cells sorted from blood. Subset meaning: CD45RA+ positively selected. This TCR was sampled from a man younger than 35 in good health.

The CDR3 region has the DNA TGTGCCAGCAGTGAAGCGCTTCCAGGGACTGAAGCTTTCTTT. Protein sequence: CASSEALPGTEAFF. The V call is TRBV2, the J call TRBJ1-1; weak D call: TRBD1 (5 bases). Per the germline V gene, CDR1 is SNHLY and CDR2 is FYNNEI. The length of the CDR3 is 14 residues. V was cut by 0 bases and J by 5 bases, with 10 bases left in between.